Listed below are T cell receptor beta chains from one sample, sequenced in a study of T cell responses to AZD1222 COVID-19 vaccine. Sequenced by immunoSEQ multiplex PCR; TCRdb stores in-frame clones only, minus some. The sample holds approximately 110,000 clones, roughly 87% seen once. Source: peripheral blood, taken on day 0 of AZD1222 vaccination. Receptors were obtained from an adult in good health. Both conserved end residues are part of each CDR3. D genes are given only for firm matches. Clone size is shown for a subset of rows, as once, few, many or a class of expanded clone.

clone size: few
D gene: NA
J gene: TRBJ1-3
V gene: TRBV3-1/TRBV3-2
CDR3 protein: CASSQDQRGAHSGNTIYF
CDR3 DNA: TGTGCCAGCAGCCAAGATCAGAGGGGGGCCCACTCTGGAAACACCATATATTTT

clone size: NA
D gene: NA
J gene: TRBJ2-1
V gene: TRBV3-1/TRBV3-2
CDR3 protein: CASSQTVSGEQFF
CDR3 DNA: TGTGCCAGCAGCCAGACGGTCTCGGGGGAGCAGTTCTTC

clone size: NA
D gene: TRBD1
J gene: TRBJ1-1
V gene: TRBV5-1
CDR3 protein: CASSSGTGGPPAFF
CDR3 DNA: TGCGCCAGCAGCTCCGGGACAGGGGGACCCCCCGCTTTCTTT

clone size: once
D gene: TRBD1
J gene: TRBJ1-6
V gene: TRBV2
CDR3 protein: CASSWDRGYSPLHF
CDR3 DNA: TGTGCCAGCAGTTGGGACAGGGGGTATTCACCCCTCCACTTT

clone size: few
D gene: TRBD2
J gene: TRBJ2-3
V gene: TRBV27
CDR3 protein: CASSWTSGGGDTQYF
CDR3 DNA: TGTGCCAGCAGTTGGACTAGCGGGGGGGGTGATACGCAGTATTTT

clone size: NA
D gene: NA
J gene: TRBJ1-2
V gene: TRBV7-8
CDR3 protein: CASSWGGALYGYTF
CDR3 DNA: TGTGCCAGCAGCTGGGGGGGCGCGCTCTATGGCTACACCTTC

clone size: NA
D gene: TRBD2
J gene: TRBJ2-7
V gene: TRBV9
CDR3 protein: CASSVGLAGGSPYEQYF
CDR3 DNA: TGTGCCAGCAGCGTAGGACTAGCGGGGGGATCCCCCTACGAGCAGTACTTC

clone size: NA
D gene: NA
J gene: TRBJ2-7
V gene: TRBV5-8
CDR3 protein: CASSLMAGSYEQYF
CDR3 DNA: TGTGCCAGCAGCTTGATGGCTGGGAGCTACGAGCAGTACTTC

clone size: NA
D gene: NA
J gene: TRBJ2-3
V gene: TRBV12-3/TRBV12-4
CDR3 protein: CASRTTPLDTQYF
CDR3 DNA: TGTGCCAGCAGAACTACCCCCTTGGATACGCAGTATTTT

clone size: NA
D gene: NA
J gene: TRBJ2-3
V gene: TRBV5-1
CDR3 protein: CASSSLSGIGLTQYF
CDR3 DNA: TGCGCCAGCAGCTCGCTCTCTGGAATCGGACTTACGCAGTATTTT

clone size: NA
D gene: TRBD1
J gene: TRBJ2-3
V gene: TRBV5-1
CDR3 protein: CASSLGDRSSDTQYF
CDR3 DNA: TGCGCCAGCAGCTTGGGGGACAGGAGCTCAGATACGCAGTATTTT

clone size: once
D gene: TRBD1
J gene: TRBJ1-2
V gene: TRBV5-5
CDR3 protein: CASSFGTGYGYTF
CDR3 DNA: TGTGCCAGCAGCTTCGGGACAGGCTATGGCTACACCTTC

clone size: NA
D gene: TRBD1
J gene: TRBJ1-3
V gene: TRBV19
CDR3 protein: CASSIWGQVHTIYF
CDR3 DNA: TGTGCCAGTAGTATCTGGGGACAGGTACACACCATATATTTT

clone size: NA
D gene: TRBD2
J gene: TRBJ2-1
V gene: TRBV9
CDR3 protein: CASSVGSGGNEQFF
CDR3 DNA: TGTGCCAGCAGCGTCGGTAGCGGGGGGAATGAGCAGTTCTTC

clone size: NA
D gene: NA
J gene: TRBJ1-2
V gene: TRBV19
CDR3 protein: CASRQAHGYTF
CDR3 DNA: TGTGCTTCTAGGCAGGCACATGGCTACACCTTC

clone size: once
D gene: NA
J gene: TRBJ2-3
V gene: TRBV6-5
CDR3 protein: CASSMTLADTQYF
CDR3 DNA: TGTGCCAGCAGCATGACCCTAGCGGATACGCAGTATTTT

clone size: NA
D gene: NA
J gene: TRBJ2-7
V gene: TRBV10-3
CDR3 protein: CAISESVGSGSSYEQYF
CDR3 DNA: TGTGCCATCAGTGAGTCGGTTGGTAGCGGAAGCTCCTACGAGCAGTACTTC

clone size: NA
D gene: NA
J gene: TRBJ2-1
V gene: TRBV10-3
CDR3 protein: CAISESMSSYNEQFF
CDR3 DNA: TGTGCCATCAGTGAGTCGATGAGCTCCTACAATGAGCAGTTCTTC

clone size: NA
D gene: TRBD2
J gene: TRBJ2-1
V gene: TRBV18
CDR3 protein: CASSPPAGKYNEQFF
CDR3 DNA: TGTGCCAGCTCACCCCCAGCGGGGAAATACAATGAGCAGTTCTTC

clone size: NA
D gene: TRBD1
J gene: TRBJ1-1
V gene: TRBV7-2
CDR3 protein: CASSLDRATEAFF
CDR3 DNA: TGTGCCAGCAGCTTGGACAGGGCGACTGAAGCTTTCTTT

clone size: NA
D gene: TRBD1
J gene: TRBJ1-1
V gene: TRBV5-1
CDR3 protein: CASSSTGTGSGAEAFF
CDR3 DNA: TGCGCCAGCAGCAGTACCGGGACAGGGTCCGGTGCTGAAGCTTTCTTT

clone size: NA
D gene: NA
J gene: TRBJ1-3
V gene: TRBV6-5
CDR3 protein: CASSYGYSGNTIYF
CDR3 DNA: TGTGCCAGCAGTTACGGCTACTCTGGAAACACCATATATTTT

clone size: NA
D gene: TRBD1
J gene: TRBJ1-2
V gene: TRBV6-5
CDR3 protein: CASRGQESVYGYTF
CDR3 DNA: TGTGCCAGCAGGGGACAGGAATCCGTCTATGGCTACACCTTC

clone size: NA
D gene: NA
J gene: TRBJ2-6
V gene: TRBV24-1
CDR3 protein: CATSTGHNSGANVLTF
CDR3 DNA: TGTGCCACCAGTACGGGACACAACTCTGGGGCCAACGTCCTGACTTTC

clone size: NA
D gene: NA
J gene: TRBJ1-1
V gene: TRBV6-5
CDR3 protein: CASSYSRQEPNTEAFF
CDR3 DNA: TGTGCCAGCAGTTACTCCCGACAGGAGCCGAACACTGAAGCTTTCTTT

clone size: NA
D gene: TRBD1
J gene: TRBJ2-7
V gene: TRBV11-2
CDR3 protein: CASSTGQGFYEQYF
CDR3 DNA: TGTGCCAGCAGCACGGGACAGGGCTTCTACGAGCAGTACTTC

clone size: NA
D gene: TRBD1
J gene: TRBJ1-2
V gene: TRBV6-5
CDR3 protein: CASSYSQGVSDYTF
CDR3 DNA: TGTGCCAGCAGTTACTCCCAGGGGGTGAGTGACTACACCTTC

clone size: NA
D gene: NA
J gene: TRBJ1-5
V gene: TRBV4-1
CDR3 protein: CASTSLGVNQPQHF
CDR3 DNA: TGCGCCAGCACCAGTTTGGGAGTCAATCAGCCCCAGCATTTT

clone size: NA
D gene: TRBD1
J gene: TRBJ1-1
V gene: TRBV15
CDR3 protein: CATSRENRGGTEAFF
CDR3 DNA: TGTGCCACCAGCAGAGAAAACAGGGGAGGAACTGAAGCTTTCTTT

clone size: NA
D gene: NA
J gene: TRBJ2-7
V gene: TRBV6-2/TRBV6-3
CDR3 protein: CASSYTSKVNYEQYF
CDR3 DNA: TGTGCCAGCAGTTACACTAGTAAGGTCAACTACGAGCAGTACTTC

clone size: few
D gene: NA
J gene: TRBJ1-5
V gene: TRBV2
CDR3 protein: CARDSGVGNQPQHF
CDR3 DNA: TGTGCCAGAGACTCGGGGGTAGGCAATCAGCCCCAGCATTTT

clone size: NA
D gene: NA
J gene: TRBJ2-5
V gene: TRBV5-1
CDR3 protein: CASSSTAGQETQYF
CDR3 DNA: TGCGCCAGCAGCTCTACGGCAGGCCAAGAGACCCAGTACTTC

clone size: NA
D gene: NA
J gene: TRBJ1-5
V gene: TRBV5-1
CDR3 protein: CASSLEGGAQHF
CDR3 DNA: TGCGCCAGCAGCTTGGAGGGGGGAGCTCAGCATTTT

clone size: NA
D gene: NA
J gene: TRBJ2-7
V gene: TRBV3-1/TRBV3-2
CDR3 protein: CASSQVPDSSYEQYF
CDR3 DNA: TGTGCCAGCAGCCAAGTCCCGGACAGCTCCTACGAGCAGTACTTC

clone size: NA
D gene: TRBD1
J gene: TRBJ1-1
V gene: TRBV9
CDR3 protein: CASSPAIPGGGNTEAFF
CDR3 DNA: TGTGCCAGCAGCCCAGCGATCCCAGGGGGGGGGAACACTGAAGCTTTCTTT

clone size: NA
D gene: TRBD1
J gene: TRBJ1-6
V gene: TRBV11-2
CDR3 protein: CASSSYRGINSPLHF
CDR3 DNA: TGTGCCAGCAGCTCCTACAGGGGAATTAATTCACCCCTCCACTTT

clone size: NA
D gene: NA
J gene: TRBJ1-3
V gene: TRBV3-1/TRBV3-2
CDR3 protein: CASSHGIEAYSGNTIYF
CDR3 DNA: TGTGCCAGCAGCCATGGAATAGAAGCCTACTCTGGAAACACCATATATTTT

clone size: NA
D gene: NA
J gene: TRBJ1-2
V gene: TRBV29-1
CDR3 protein: CSVDPGYGMRGYTF
CDR3 DNA: TGCAGCGTTGATCCAGGGTACGGGATGAGAGGCTACACCTTC

clone size: NA
D gene: TRBD1
J gene: TRBJ1-5
V gene: TRBV7-8
CDR3 protein: CASSLTGGSNQPQHF
CDR3 DNA: TGTGCCAGCAGCTTAACAGGGGGCAGCAATCAGCCCCAGCATTTT

clone size: NA
D gene: TRBD1
J gene: TRBJ2-1
V gene: TRBV5-1
CDR3 protein: CASSLGQGSYNEQFF
CDR3 DNA: TGCGCCAGCAGCTTGGGACAGGGGTCCTACAATGAGCAGTTCTTC

clone size: NA
D gene: TRBD2
J gene: TRBJ2-5
V gene: TRBV3-1/TRBV3-2
CDR3 protein: CASSLQRGQETQYF
CDR3 DNA: TGTGCCAGCAGCCTCCAGCGGGGGCAAGAGACCCAGTACTTC

clone size: NA
D gene: NA
J gene: TRBJ2-3
V gene: TRBV4-2
CDR3 protein: CASSQDGGTDTQYF
CDR3 DNA: TGTGCCAGCAGCCAAGATGGGGGTACAGATACGCAGTATTTT

clone size: few
D gene: TRBD1
J gene: TRBJ1-3
V gene: TRBV3-1/TRBV3-2
CDR3 protein: CASSQATGYYGNTIYF
CDR3 DNA: TGTGCCAGCAGCCAGGCGACAGGGTATTATGGAAACACCATATATTTT

clone size: NA
D gene: NA
J gene: TRBJ2-1
V gene: TRBV5-1
CDR3 protein: CASSLAGRSRLFF
CDR3 DNA: TGCGCCAGCAGCTTGGCCGGCAGGTCACGCCTTTTCTTC

clone size: NA
D gene: NA
J gene: TRBJ1-4
V gene: TRBV5-1
CDR3 protein: CASSLAGREGEKLFF
CDR3 DNA: TGCGCCAGCAGCTTGGCCGGCAGGGAGGGTGAAAAACTGTTTTTT

clone size: few
D gene: NA
J gene: TRBJ1-5
V gene: TRBV19
CDR3 protein: CASSIGNPYSNQPQHF
CDR3 DNA: TGTGCCAGTAGTATAGGGAACCCATATAGCAATCAGCCCCAGCATTTT

clone size: NA
D gene: NA
J gene: TRBJ1-1
V gene: TRBV14
CDR3 protein: CASSQRQGGSSEAFF
CDR3 DNA: TGTGCCAGCAGCCAAAGGCAGGGTGGGAGCTCTGAAGCTTTCTTT

clone size: NA
D gene: NA
J gene: TRBJ1-3
V gene: TRBV5-6
CDR3 protein: CASSPEPASPGNTIYF
CDR3 DNA: TGTGCCAGCAGCCCAGAACCTGCATCCCCCGGAAACACCATATATTTT

clone size: once
D gene: NA
J gene: TRBJ1-1
V gene: TRBV7-9
CDR3 protein: CASSPGLQTNRYTEAFF
CDR3 DNA: TGTGCCAGCAGCCCGGGACTTCAAACCAACCGATACACTGAAGCTTTCTTT

clone size: NA
D gene: NA
J gene: TRBJ2-6
V gene: TRBV7-6
CDR3 protein: CASSLRSGVSGANVLTF
CDR3 DNA: TGTGCCAGCAGCTTACGATCTGGGGTCTCTGGGGCCAACGTCCTGACTTTC

clone size: NA
D gene: NA
J gene: TRBJ1-2
V gene: TRBV6-5
CDR3 protein: CASSYLGSYGYTF
CDR3 DNA: TGTGCCAGCAGTTACTTGGGGAGCTATGGCTACACCTTC

clone size: NA
D gene: TRBD1
J gene: TRBJ2-3
V gene: TRBV12-5
CDR3 protein: CASGWGMGQGVSSLTDTQYF
CDR3 DNA: TGTGCTAGTGGCTGGGGGATGGGACAGGGAGTCTCTTCTTTGACAGATACGCAGTATTTT

clone size: NA
D gene: NA
J gene: TRBJ1-4
V gene: TRBV12-1
CDR3 protein: CASRPDREGPNEKLFF
CDR3 DNA: TGTGCCAGCAGGCCGGACAGGGAGGGACCTAATGAAAAACTGTTTTTT

clone size: NA
D gene: TRBD1
J gene: TRBJ1-5
V gene: TRBV6-2/TRBV6-3
CDR3 protein: CASSYPLDRGLLGDQPQHF
CDR3 DNA: TGTGCCAGCAGTTATCCCCTCGACAGGGGGCTATTGGGAGATCAGCCCCAGCATTTT